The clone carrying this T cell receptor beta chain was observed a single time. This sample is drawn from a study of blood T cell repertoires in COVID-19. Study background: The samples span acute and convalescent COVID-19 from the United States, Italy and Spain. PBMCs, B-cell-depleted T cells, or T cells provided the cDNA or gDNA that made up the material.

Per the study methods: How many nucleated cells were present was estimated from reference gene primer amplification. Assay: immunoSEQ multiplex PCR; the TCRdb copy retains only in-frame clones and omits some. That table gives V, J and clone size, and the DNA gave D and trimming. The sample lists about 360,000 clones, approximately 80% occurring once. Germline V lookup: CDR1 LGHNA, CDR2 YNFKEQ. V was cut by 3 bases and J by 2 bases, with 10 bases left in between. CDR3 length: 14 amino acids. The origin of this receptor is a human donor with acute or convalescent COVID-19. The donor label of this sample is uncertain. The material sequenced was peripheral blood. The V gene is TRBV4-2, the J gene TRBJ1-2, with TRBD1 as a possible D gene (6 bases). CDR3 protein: CASSHPDSNYGYTF. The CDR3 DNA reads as TGTGCCAGCAGCCATCCGGACAGCAACTATGGCTACACCTTC.